One and the same sample provided the 19 T cell receptor beta chains below, sequenced in a study of cytomegalovirus exposure and HLA in healthy donors. In the PCR, 60 Vbeta and 13 Jbeta primers were used. Sequenced by immunoSEQ multiplex PCR; TCRdb stores in-frame clones only, minus some. The sample consists of roughly 110,000 clones, around 66% of them appearing once. Material for sequencing was PBMCs. The receptors come from a man aged 18 to 29 in good health and CMV-seropositive.

V usage is TRBV28 and J usage is TRBJ1-5, with no clear D. V lost 8 bases to trimming and J lost 0 bases, with 5 bases between them. Germline CDR1 is MDHEN and CDR2 is SYDVKM. The CDR3 is made up of 12 amino acids. CDR3 sequence reads: CASQVSNQPQHF. CDR3 nucleotides: TGTGCCAGCCAGGTTAGCAATCAGCCCCAGCATTTT.

Worth noting for this clone: At one boundary the junction diverges from the germline segment, which might be a read error. The CDR3 loop is CASSQAGTGGEWGSYNSPLHF. As DNA, the CDR3 is TGTGCCAGCAGTCAAGCCGGGACAGGGGGCGAGTGGGGCTCCTATAATTCACCCCTCCACTTT. The chain recombines TRBV6-1 with TRBJ1-6; 12 nucleotides agree with TRBD1. This CDR3 is built from 21 residues. Looked up from germline, CDR1 is MNHNS and CDR2 is SASEGT.

The V gene is TRBV6-1, the J gene TRBJ2-7; perhaps TRBD1 as D (5 bases). V lost 2 bases, J lost 3 bases, and 14 bases lay in between. The length of the CDR3 is 15 residues. In germline, CDR1 is MNHNS, CDR2 SASEGT. The CDR3 protein is CASSEWTDTLYEQYF. The DNA of the CDR3 is TGTGCCAGCAGTGAATGGACGGACACCCTCTACGAGCAGTACTTC.

The chain joins TRBV5-6 to TRBJ1-6, with 10 bases matching TRBD1. Germline-derived CDR1 and CDR2 are SGHDT and YYEEEE. The length of the CDR3 is 15 residues. V trimming: 4 bases; J trimming: 6 bases; junction bases outside the gene matches: 4. CDR3 DNA sequence: TGTGCCAGCAGCACCGGGACAGGGGCTAATTCACCCCTCCACTTT. Translating gives CASSTGTGANSPLHF. Combining the CDR3 with reference TRBV5-6 and TRBJ1-6 gives the whole variable domain DAGVTQSPTHLIKTRGQQVTLRCSPKSGHDTVSWYQQALGQGPQFIFQYYEEEERQRGNFPDRFSGHQFPNYSSELNVNALLLGDSALYLCASSTGTGANSPLHFGNGTRLTVT.

This chain links TRBV18 with TRBJ2-7; 8 bases agree with TRBD1. CDR3 length equals 14 residues. Per germline, CDR1 KGHSH and CDR2 LQKENI. V trimming: 6 bases; J trimming: 4 bases; junction bases outside the gene matches: 8. As DNA, the CDR3 is TGTGCCAGCTCGCGGGCAGGGGGCTCTTACGAGCAGTACGTC. This translates into CASSRAGGSYEQYV.

V gene TRBV19 combines with J gene TRBJ1-4, with TRBD1 identical over 9 bases. The CDR3 loop spans 13 amino acids. Germline V CDR1 and CDR2: LNHDA, SQIVND (reference sequence). The V gene end was trimmed by 7 bases and the J gene end by 4 bases; junction bases not matched to a gene: 1. The DNA for the CDR3 is TGTGCCAGTACGGGACAGGGTAATGAAAAACTGTTTTTT. This codes for CASTGQGNEKLFF. The whole variable domain, remainder taken from reference TRBV19 and TRBJ1-4, is DGGITQSPKYLFRKEGQNVTLSCEQNLNHDAMYWYRQDPGQGLRLIYYSQIVNDFQKGDIAEGYSVSREKKESFPLTVTSAQKNPTAFYLCASTGQGNEKLFFGSGTQLSVL.

This rearrangement joins TRBV28 to TRBJ1-1; the D gene is possibly TRBD1 (5 bases). The ends were cut back, 7 bases at V and 7 bases at J, with 13 bases in the middle. CDR1 is MDHEN, CDR2 SYDVKM, per germline. The CDR3 sequence is 12 residues long. This CDR3 is CASKVGAREAFF. CDR3 bases: TGTGCCAGCAAGGTAGGGGCCCGTGAAGCTTTCTTT.

CDR3: CASASGGTTGELFF. The DNA for the CDR3 is TGCGCCAGCGCCTCGGGAGGGACCACCGGGGAGCTGTTTTTT. V and J are TRBV5-1 and TRBJ2-2, with 8 nucleotides matching TRBD2. J was trimmed by 4 bases and V by 7 bases; bases with no gene match: 6. Germline V gives CDR1 SGHRS, CDR2 YFSETQ. The CDR3 runs to 14 residues.

The V gene is TRBV5-6, the J gene TRBJ2-1, with 9 bases lining up with TRBD1. V dropped 0 bases and J dropped 0; count of bases not matched to a gene: 10. The germline V gene has CDR1 SGHDT and CDR2 YYEEEE. The CDR3 sequence is 19 residues long. CDR3 residues: CASSLVGGTGPSSYNEQFF. The CDR3 bases are TGTGCCAGCAGCTTGGTGGGGGGGACAGGGCCAAGCTCCTACAATGAGCAGTTCTTC.

The J gene is TRBJ1-5, the V gene TRBV7-6; D not resolved. With 5 bases removed from V and 1 base from J, the gap between germline ends came to 15 bases. The CDR3 totals 16 residues. Germline CDR1 reads SGHVS; CDR2 reads FNYEAQ. CDR3 in DNA: TGTGCCAGCAGCCCCACAACCGGGGTGAGCAATCAGCCCCAGCATTTT. This encodes CASSPTTGVSNQPQHF.

The rearrangement joins TRBV13 to TRBJ2-2, with 10 bases identical to TRBD2. V was pared by 5 bases and J by 5 bases, with 8 bases of the junction left unmatched. The V gene's germline CDR1 is PRHDT and CDR2 FYEKMQ (reference sequence). CDR3 length equals 16 residues. CDR3 nucleotides: TGTGCCAGCAGCACGCCACCGGGACTAGCGACCGGGGAGCTGTTTTTT. Its translation is CASSTPPGLATGELFF.

The gene calls are TRBV14 and TRBJ1-3, with D uncertain. V was pared by 2 bases and J by 4 bases, with 12 bases between. The CDR3 totals 15 residues. Germline V gene data show CDR1 as SGHDN and CDR2 as FVKESK. DNA for the CDR3: TGTGCCAGCAGCCAAATATCCGGAGGAGGAAACACCATATATTTT. Translating gives CASSQISGGGNTIYF.

The chain carries TRBV10-2 and TRBJ1-6; TRBD1 matches 9 bases. Germline CDR1 is WSHSY and CDR2 is SAAADI. Germline trimming cut 10 bases from V and 8 bases from J; bases unmatched to any gene: 3. The CDR3 sequence is 12 residues long. The CDR3 protein is CAMGQGDSPLHF. The CDR3 nucleotides read TGCGCCATGGGACAGGGAGATTCACCCCTCCACTTT.

The J gene is TRBJ2-3, the V gene TRBV5-1, with no clear D. Between the trimmed V and J ends, which lost 5 bases and 3 bases, there was a span of 4 bases. Looked up from germline, CDR1 is SGHRS and CDR2 is YFSETQ. The CDR3 is made up of 11 amino acids. CDR3 amino acids: CASSLTDTQYF. In nucleotides, the CDR3 is TGCGCCAGCAGTCTGACAGATACGCAGTATTTT.

This clone was counted once. The rearrangement links TRBV11-3 to TRBJ2-5; a possible D gene is TRBD1 (5 bases). The V end was cut by 4 bases, the J end by 0 bases, with 9 bases between. This CDR3 has 14 residues. The germline V gene has CDR1 SGHNT and CDR2 YENEEA. CDR3 nucleotide sequence: TGTGCCAGCAGCTCCCGACAGTACCAAGAGACCCAGTACTTC. As protein: CASSSRQYQETQYF.

The chain combines TRBV9 with TRBJ1-1; D may be TRBD1 (6 bases). Germline values: CDR1 SGDLS, CDR2 YYNGEE. The CDR3 contains 18 residues. V lost 1 base and J 4 bases, leaving 23 bases between the germline ends. The CDR3 protein is CASSVPPLRGGAFTEAFF. The CDR3, as DNA: TGTGCCAGCAGCGTACCCCCTCTGCGGGGGGGGGCATTCACTGAAGCTTTCTTT.

V gene TRBV28 combines with J gene TRBJ2-2; 9 nucleotides match TRBD1. This CDR3 spans 16 amino acids. V gave up 1 base and J gave up 6 bases; unmatched junction bases: 6. The germline CDR1 and CDR2 sequences are MDHEN and SYDVKM. For the CDR3, the DNA is TGTGCCAGCAGTTTATCCGGGACAGGGAGGTCCGGGGAGCTGTTTTTT. This translates into CASSLSGTGRSGELFF. The variable domain in full, with the rest retrieved from reference TRBV28 and TRBJ2-2, is DVKVTQSSRYLVKRTGEKVFLECVQDMDHENMFWYRQDPGLGLRLIYFSYDVKMKEKGDIPEGYSVSREKKERFSLILESASTNQTSMYLCASSLSGTGRSGELFFGEGSRLTVL.

The chain couples TRBV30 to TRBJ1-1, with D possibly being TRBD1 (6 bases). The CDR3 sequence is 12 residues long. Between the trimmed V and J ends, which lost 8 bases and 5 bases, there was a span of 15 bases. Germline values: CDR1 GTSNPN, CDR2 SVGIG (reference sequence). CDR3 protein: CAETGQGTEAFF. CDR3 sequence (DNA): TGTGCCGAGACGGGACAAGGGACTGAAGCTTTCTTT.

This clone was counted a few times. V is TRBV7-9 and J is TRBJ2-3; 11 bases agree with TRBD2. The V gene end was trimmed by 4 bases and the J gene end by 6 bases; junction bases not matched to a gene: 9. The CDR3 consists of 16 residues. Germline assignment: CDR1 SEHNR and CDR2 FQNEAQ (reference sequence). CDR3 amino acids: CASSSSGGMSSDTQYF. The DNA of the CDR3 is TGTGCCAGCAGCTCTAGCGGGGGGATGTCATCGGATACGCAGTATTTT. Based on the CDR3 plus reference TRBV7-9 and TRBJ2-3, the full variable domain is DTGVSQNPRHKITKRGQNVTFRCDPISEHNRLYWYRQTLGQGPEFLTYFQNEAQLEKSRLLSDRFSAERPKGSFSTLEIQRTEQGDSAMYLCASSSSGGMSSDTQYFGPGTRLTVL.